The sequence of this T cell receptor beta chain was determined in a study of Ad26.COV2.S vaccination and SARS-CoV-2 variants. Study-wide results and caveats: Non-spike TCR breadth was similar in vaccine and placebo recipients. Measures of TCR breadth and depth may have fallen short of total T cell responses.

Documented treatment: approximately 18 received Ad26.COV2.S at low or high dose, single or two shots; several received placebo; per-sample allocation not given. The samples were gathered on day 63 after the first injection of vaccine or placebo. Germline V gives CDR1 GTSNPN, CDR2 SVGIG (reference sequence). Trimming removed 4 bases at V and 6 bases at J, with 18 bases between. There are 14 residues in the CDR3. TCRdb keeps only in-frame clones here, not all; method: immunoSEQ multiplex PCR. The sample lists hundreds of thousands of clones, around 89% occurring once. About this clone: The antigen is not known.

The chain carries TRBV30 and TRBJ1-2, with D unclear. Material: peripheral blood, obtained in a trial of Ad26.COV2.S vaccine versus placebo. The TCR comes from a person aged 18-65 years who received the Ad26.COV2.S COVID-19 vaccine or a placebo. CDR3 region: CAWKIPLGENGYTF. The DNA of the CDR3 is TGTGCCTGGAAGATCCCACTGGGCGAGAATGGCTACACCTTC.